This T cell receptor (beta chain) was sequenced for a study of regulatory and conventional T cells in RAG deficiency. CDR1 and CDR2 from the germline V gene are KGHSH and LQKENI. V was clipped by 6 bases and J by 2 bases, with 10 bases between them. The CDR3 spans 13 residues. Of note for this clone: Its specificity is not known.

Clones were sequenced by immunoSEQ multiplex PCR, and TCRdb holds only the in-frame ones, with some missing. The table shows fewer than 40,000 clones, with around 76% occurring only once. Genomic DNA came from blood conventional CD4+ T cells gated CD25-low CD127-high. Study-wide results and caveats: Patient subsets had shorter CDR3s; Omenn Treg-Tconv overlap exceeded 90%. Omenn syndrome and CID/AS patients had roughly 100-fold fewer unique Treg TCR beta sequences, versus approximately 9.6-fold elsewhere. Omenn CD25-high CD127-low cells may be activated cells, not true Tregs.

A further study also used this sample, focusing on regulatory T cells. Per that paper: Primers: 52 TRBV forward and 13 TRBJ reverse.

The receptor comes from a human donor in good health. V gene TRBV18 combines with J gene TRBJ1-2, with D perhaps TRBD1 (6 bases). The specimen sequenced was CD4+ effector T cells sorted from blood. The CDR3 sequence: CASSRDRNYGYTF. The CDR3 DNA sequence: TGTGCCAGCTCCCGCGACAGGAACTATGGCTACACCTTC.